The present T cell receptor beta chain was sequenced within a study of T-cell reconstitution after alpha-beta-depleted transplantation in children. The V and J ends lost 4 bases and 8 bases respectively, with 19 bases between them. The germline gives CDR1 SGHRS, CDR2 YFSETQ. The length of the CDR3 is 14 residues. The sample holds many counts of this clonotype. Preparing the TCRbeta library involved the use of unique molecular identifiers. TCRdb recomputed calls from the PCR reads with MiXCR, one row per CDR3 protein. The sample shows hundreds of thousands of distinct CDR3 sequences, about 11% of them seen only once.

This specimen consisted of PBMCs from the stem cell graft donor, obtained from the stem cell graft. The receptor was derived from a human donor who donated a stem cell graft to a child with acute lymphoblastic leukemia. The V gene is TRBV5-1, the J gene TRBJ2-7; D tentatively fits TRBD1 or TRBD2 (5 bases each). In DNA form, the CDR3 reads TGCGCCAGCAGCCCCGGGACGGTCGCGGAAAAGCAGTACTTC. It is translated as CASSPGTVAEKQYF.